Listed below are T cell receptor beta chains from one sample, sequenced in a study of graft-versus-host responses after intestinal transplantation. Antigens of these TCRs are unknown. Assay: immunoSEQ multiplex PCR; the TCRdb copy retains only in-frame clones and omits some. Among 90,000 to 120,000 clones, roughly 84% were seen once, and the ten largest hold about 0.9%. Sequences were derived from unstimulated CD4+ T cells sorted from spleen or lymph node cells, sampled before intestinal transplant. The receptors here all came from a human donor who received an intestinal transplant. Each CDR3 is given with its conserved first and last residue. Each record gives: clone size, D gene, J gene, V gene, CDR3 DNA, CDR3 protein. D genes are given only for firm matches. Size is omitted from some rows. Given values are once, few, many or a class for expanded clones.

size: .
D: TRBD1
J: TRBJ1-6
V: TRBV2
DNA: TGTGCCAGCAGTGAAGTATTAGCAGGGGGTATTCGGTCACCCCTCCACTTT
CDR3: CASSEVLAGGIRSPLHF

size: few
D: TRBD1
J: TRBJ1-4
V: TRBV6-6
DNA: TGTGCCAGCAGGATACAGGGGCAGGGGAATGAAAAACTGTTTTTT
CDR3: CASRIQGQGNEKLFF

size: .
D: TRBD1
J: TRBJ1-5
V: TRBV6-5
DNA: TGTGCCAGCAGTTTGGGACAGGTTCTAAATCAGCCCCAGCATTTT
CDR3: CASSLGQVLNQPQHF

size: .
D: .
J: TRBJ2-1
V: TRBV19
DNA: TGTGCCAGTAACACGGGTGGGAGGTACAATGAGCAGTTCTTC
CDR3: CASNTGGRYNEQFF

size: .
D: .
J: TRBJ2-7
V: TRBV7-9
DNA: TGTGCCAGCAGCGGGGGATCCTACTCCTACGAGCAGTACTTC
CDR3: CASSGGSYSYEQYF

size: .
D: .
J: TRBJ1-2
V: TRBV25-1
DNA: TGTGCCAGCAGGCAGAACTATGGCTACACCTTC
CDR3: CASRQNYGYTF

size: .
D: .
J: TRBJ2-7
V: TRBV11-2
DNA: TGTGCCAGCAGCTTAGATCGGGGCAGGGGGGGCCCCTACGAGCAGTACTTC
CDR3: CASSLDRGRGGPYEQYF

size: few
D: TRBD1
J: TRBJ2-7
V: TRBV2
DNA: TGTGCCAGCCGTCCCGGGACAGGGTACGAGCAGTACTTC
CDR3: CASRPGTGYEQYF

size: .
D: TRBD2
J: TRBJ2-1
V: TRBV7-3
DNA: TGTGCCAGCAGCTTAACTAGCGGGGGGGCAAATGAGCAGTTCTTC
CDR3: CASSLTSGGANEQFF

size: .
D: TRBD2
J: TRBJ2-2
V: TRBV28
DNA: TGTGCCAGCAGTCTAGCGGGAGGAAACACCGGGGAGCTGTTTTTT
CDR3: CASSLAGGNTGELFF